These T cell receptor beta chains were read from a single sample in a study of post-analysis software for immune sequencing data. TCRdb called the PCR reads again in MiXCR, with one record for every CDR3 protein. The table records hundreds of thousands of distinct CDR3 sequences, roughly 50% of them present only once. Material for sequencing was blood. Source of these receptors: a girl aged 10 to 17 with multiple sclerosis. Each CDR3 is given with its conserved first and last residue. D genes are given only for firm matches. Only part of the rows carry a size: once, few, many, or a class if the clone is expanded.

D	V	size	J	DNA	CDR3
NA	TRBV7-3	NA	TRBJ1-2	TGTGCCAGCAGCCCCTACGCGGGCGGCGGCTACACCTTC	CASSPYAGGGYTF
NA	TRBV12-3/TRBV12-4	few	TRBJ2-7	TGTGCCAGCAGTTTAAGATTCCAGTCCTACGAGCAGTACTTC	CASSLRFQSYEQYF
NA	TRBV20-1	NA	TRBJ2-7	TGCAGTGCTAGACCGGGACAATCGTACGAGCAGTACTTC	CSARPGQSYEQYF
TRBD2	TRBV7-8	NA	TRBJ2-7	TGTGCCAGCAGCTTATTTACTAGCGCGAGCTCCTACGAGCAGTACTTC	CASSLFTSASSYEQYF
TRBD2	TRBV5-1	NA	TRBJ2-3	TGCGCCAGCAGCTCCGCCATTCGACTAGCGGATAGCACAGATACGCAGTATTTT	CASSSAIRLADSTDTQYF
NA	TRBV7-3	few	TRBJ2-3	TGTGCCAGCAGCTACTACCAGCAGGGTACGCAGTATTTT	CASSYYQQGTQYF
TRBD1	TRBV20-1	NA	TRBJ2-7	TGCAGTGGCAACAGGGGTGGGGGTTACGAGCAGTACTTC	CSGNRGGGYEQYF
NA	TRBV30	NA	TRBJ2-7	TGTGCCTGGAGTGCGGGGTACGAGCAGTACTTC	CAWSAGYEQYF
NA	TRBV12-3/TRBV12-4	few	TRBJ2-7	TGTGCCAGCAGTTCCAGTTCTAGGACCTACGAGCAGTACTTC	CASSSSSRTYEQYF
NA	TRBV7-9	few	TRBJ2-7	TGTGCCAGCAGCTCGGACAGTAAGCAGCAGTACTTC	CASSSDSKQQYF
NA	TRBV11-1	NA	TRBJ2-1	TGTGCCAGCAGCGATCCAAGGGCCCCTAGATATGAGCAGTTCTTC	CASSDPRAPRYEQFF
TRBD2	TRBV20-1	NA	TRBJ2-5	TGCAGTGCTTTTCCGGGGGGACGACAAGAGACCCAGTACTTC	CSAFPGGRQETQYF